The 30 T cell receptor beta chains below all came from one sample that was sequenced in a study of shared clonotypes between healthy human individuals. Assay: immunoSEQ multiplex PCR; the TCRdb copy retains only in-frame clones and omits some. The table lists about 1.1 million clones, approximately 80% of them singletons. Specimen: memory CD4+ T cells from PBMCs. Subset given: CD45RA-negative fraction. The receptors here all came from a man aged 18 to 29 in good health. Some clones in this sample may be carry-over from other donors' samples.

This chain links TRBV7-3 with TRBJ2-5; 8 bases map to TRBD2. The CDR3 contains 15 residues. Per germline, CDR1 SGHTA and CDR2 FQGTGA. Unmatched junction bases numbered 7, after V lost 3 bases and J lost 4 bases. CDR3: CASSFQGLAGETQYF. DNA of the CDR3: TGTGCCAGCAGCTTTCAGGGGCTAGCGGGAGAGACCCAGTACTTC. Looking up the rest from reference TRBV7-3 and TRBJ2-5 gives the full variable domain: GAGVSQTPSNKVTEKGKYVELRCDPISGHTALYWYRQSLGQGPEFLIYFQGTGAADDSGLPNDRFFAVRPEGSVSTLKIQRTERGDSAVYLCASSFQGLAGETQYFGPGTRLLVL.

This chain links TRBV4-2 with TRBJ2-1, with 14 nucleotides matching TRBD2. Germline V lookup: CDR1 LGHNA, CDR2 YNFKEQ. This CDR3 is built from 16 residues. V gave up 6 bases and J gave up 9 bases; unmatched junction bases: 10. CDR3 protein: CASRPEGLAGEGEQFF. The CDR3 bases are TGTGCCAGCAGGCCCGAGGGACTAGCGGGAGAGGGTGAGCAGTTCTTC.

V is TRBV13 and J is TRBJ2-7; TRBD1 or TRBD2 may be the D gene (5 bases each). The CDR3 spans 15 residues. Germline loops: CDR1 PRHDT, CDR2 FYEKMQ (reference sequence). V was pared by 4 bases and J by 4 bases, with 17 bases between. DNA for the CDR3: TGTGCCAGCAGCTCCCGGGACCTACCACAGTACGAGCAGTACTTC. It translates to CASSSRDLPQYEQYF.

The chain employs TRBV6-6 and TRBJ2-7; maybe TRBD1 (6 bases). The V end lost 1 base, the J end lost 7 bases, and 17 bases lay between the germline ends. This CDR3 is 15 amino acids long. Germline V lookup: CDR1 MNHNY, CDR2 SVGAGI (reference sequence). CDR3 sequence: CASSYLGSVGGEQYF. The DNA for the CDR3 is TGTGCCAGCAGTTACTTGGGCAGCGTAGGGGGTGAGCAGTACTTC.

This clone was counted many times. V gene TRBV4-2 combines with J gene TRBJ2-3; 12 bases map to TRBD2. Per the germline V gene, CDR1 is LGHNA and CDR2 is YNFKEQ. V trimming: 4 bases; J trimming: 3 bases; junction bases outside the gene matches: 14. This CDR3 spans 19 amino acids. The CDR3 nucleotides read TGTGCCAGCAGCCGAGCGACTAGCGGGAGAAGTACTGGGACAGATACGCAGTATTTT. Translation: CASSRATSGRSTGTDTQYF.

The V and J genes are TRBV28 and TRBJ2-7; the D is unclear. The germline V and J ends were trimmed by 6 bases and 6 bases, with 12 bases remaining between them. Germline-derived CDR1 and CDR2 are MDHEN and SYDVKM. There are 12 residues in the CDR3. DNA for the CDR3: TGTGCCAGCAGCCCCAGGTCGTCCGAGCAGTACTTC. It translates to CASSPRSSEQYF.

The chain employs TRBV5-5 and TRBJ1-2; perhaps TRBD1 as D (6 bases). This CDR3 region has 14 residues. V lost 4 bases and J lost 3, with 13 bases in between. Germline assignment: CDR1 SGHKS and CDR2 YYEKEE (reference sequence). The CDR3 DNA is TGTGCCAGCAGCCCCAGGGGTTCGGACTATGGCTACACCTTC. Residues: CASSPRGSDYGYTF.

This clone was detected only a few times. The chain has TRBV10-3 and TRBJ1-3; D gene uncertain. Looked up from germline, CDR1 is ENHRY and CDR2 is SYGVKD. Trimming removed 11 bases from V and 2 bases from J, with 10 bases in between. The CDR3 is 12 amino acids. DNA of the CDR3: TGTGCCGCCTCCCCGGCTGGAAACACCATATATTTT. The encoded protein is CAASPAGNTIYF.

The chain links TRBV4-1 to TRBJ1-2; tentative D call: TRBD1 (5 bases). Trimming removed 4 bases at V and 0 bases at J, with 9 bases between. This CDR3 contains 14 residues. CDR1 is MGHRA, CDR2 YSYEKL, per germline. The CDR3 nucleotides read TGCGCCAGCAGCCCCCGGGACTCTAACTATGGCTACACCTTC. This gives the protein CASSPRDSNYGYTF.

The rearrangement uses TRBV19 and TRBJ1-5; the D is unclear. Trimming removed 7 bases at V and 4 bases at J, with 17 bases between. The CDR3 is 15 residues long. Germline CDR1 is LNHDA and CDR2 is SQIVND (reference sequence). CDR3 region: CASKERFPFNQPQHF. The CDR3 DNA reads TGTGCCAGTAAGGAGAGGTTTCCCTTTAATCAGCCCCAGCATTTT.

This chain's CDR3 is CASSYSGTGLFYGYTF. The DNA of the CDR3 is TGTGCCAGCAGTTACTCAGGGACAGGGCTGTTCTATGGCTACACCTTC. V gene TRBV6-5 combines with J gene TRBJ1-2; 9 bases agree with TRBD1. J was trimmed by 4 bases and V by 0 bases; bases with no gene match: 6. Per the germline V gene, CDR1 is MNHEY and CDR2 is SVGAGI. This CDR3 has 16 amino acids.

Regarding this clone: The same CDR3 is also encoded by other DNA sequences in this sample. The CDR3, as DNA: TGTGCCAGCAGTTTGGGGGGCGGCTACACCTTC. Protein sequence: CASSLGGGYTF. The genes are TRBV28 and TRBJ1-2, with a weak D call TRBD1 (6 bases). The CDR3 is made up of 11 amino acids. V was cut by 3 bases and J by 8 bases, with 7 bases left in between. CDR1 MDHEN and CDR2 SYDVKM come from the germline V gene.

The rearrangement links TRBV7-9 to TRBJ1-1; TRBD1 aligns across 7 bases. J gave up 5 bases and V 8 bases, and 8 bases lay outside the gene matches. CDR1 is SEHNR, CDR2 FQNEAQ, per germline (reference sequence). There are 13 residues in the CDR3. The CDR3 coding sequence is TGTGCCAGCGCCGTAGGGGGCCGGACTGAAGCTTTCTTT. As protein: CASAVGGRTEAFF.

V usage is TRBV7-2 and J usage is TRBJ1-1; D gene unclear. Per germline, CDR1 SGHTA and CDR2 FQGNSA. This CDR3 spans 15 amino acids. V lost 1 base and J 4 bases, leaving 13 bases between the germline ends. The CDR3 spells CASSLESGRFTEAFF. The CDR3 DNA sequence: TGTGCCAGCAGCTTAGAGTCTGGGCGGTTCACTGAAGCTTTCTTT.

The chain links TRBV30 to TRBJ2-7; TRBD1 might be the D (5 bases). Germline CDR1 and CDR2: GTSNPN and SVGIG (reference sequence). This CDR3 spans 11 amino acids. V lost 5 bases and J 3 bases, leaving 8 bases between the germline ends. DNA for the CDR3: TGTGCCTGGGGTGACAGCTACGAGCAGTACTTC. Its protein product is CAWGDSYEQYF.

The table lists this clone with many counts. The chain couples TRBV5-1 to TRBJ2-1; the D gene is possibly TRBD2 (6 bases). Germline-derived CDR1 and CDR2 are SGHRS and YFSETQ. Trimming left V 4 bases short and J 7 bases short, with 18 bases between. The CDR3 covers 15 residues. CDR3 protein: CASSAVGESGNEQFF. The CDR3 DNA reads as TGCGCCAGCAGCGCCGTCGGGGAGAGCGGGAATGAGCAGTTCTTC.

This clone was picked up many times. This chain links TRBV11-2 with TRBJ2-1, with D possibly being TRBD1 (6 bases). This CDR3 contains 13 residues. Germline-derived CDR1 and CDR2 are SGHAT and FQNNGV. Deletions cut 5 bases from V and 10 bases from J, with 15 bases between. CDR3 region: CASSKGQLWEQFF. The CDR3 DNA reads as TGTGCCAGCAGCAAAGGACAGTTATGGGAGCAGTTCTTC.

In nucleotides, the CDR3 is TGTGCCAGCAGCTTAAGCAGGGTCCAAGAGACCCAGTACTTC. Its translation: CASSLSRVQETQYF. The rearrangement uses TRBV7-2 and TRBJ2-5; perhaps TRBD1 as D (5 bases). From germline, CDR1 is SGHTA and CDR2 FQGNSA. There are 14 residues in the CDR3. Trimming pared 2 bases from V and 1 base from J, leaving 8 bases between.

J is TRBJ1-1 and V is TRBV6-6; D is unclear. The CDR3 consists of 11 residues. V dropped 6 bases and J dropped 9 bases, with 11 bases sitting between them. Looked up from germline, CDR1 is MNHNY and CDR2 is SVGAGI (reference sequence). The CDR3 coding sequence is TGTGCCAGCAGAGGTTCCTATAAAGCTTTCTTT. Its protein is CASRGSYKAFF.

This chain's CDR3 is CASRIRQGRGTQYF. CDR3 DNA sequence: TGTGCCAGCAGGATACGACAGGGGAGGGGGACCCAGTACTTC. The chain joins TRBV28 to TRBJ2-5; tentatively, D is TRBD1 (8 bases). CDR3 length: 14 amino acids. Looked up from germline, CDR1 is MDHEN and CDR2 is SYDVKM. Trimming shortened V by 6 bases and J by 7 bases, and 18 bases separated the two germline ends.

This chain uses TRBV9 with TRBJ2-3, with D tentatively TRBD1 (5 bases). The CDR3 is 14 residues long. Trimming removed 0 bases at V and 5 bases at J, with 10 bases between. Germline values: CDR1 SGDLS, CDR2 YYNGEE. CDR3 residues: CASSVGTGEDTQYF. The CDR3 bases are TGTGCCAGCAGCGTAGGTACAGGAGAAGATACGCAGTATTTT.

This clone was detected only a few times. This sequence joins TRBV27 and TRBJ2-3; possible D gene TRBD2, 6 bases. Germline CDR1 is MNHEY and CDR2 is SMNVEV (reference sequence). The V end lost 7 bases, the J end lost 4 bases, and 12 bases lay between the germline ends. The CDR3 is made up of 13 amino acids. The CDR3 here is CASMDYGSDTQYF. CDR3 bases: TGTGCCAGCATGGACTACGGGTCAGATACGCAGTATTTT.

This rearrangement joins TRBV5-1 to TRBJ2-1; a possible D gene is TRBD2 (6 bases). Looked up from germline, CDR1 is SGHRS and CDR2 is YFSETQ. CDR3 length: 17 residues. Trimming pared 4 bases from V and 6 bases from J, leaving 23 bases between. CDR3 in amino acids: CASSRFGDTGAGNEQFF. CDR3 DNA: TGCGCCAGCAGCCGTTTCGGTGATACGGGAGCAGGCAATGAGCAGTTCTTC.

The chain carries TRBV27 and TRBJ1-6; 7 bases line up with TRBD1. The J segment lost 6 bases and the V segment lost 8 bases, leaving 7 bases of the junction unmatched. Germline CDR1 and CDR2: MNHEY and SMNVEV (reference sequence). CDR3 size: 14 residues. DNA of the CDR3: TGTGCCAGCGGGTGGAACAGGGGTAATTCACCCCTCCACTTT. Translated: CASGWNRGNSPLHF.

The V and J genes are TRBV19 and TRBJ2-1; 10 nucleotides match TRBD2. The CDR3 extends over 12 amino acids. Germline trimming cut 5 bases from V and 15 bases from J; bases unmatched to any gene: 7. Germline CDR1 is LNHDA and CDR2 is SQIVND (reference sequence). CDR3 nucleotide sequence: TGTGCCAGTAGTGTTCTAGCGGGAGAACTGTTCTTC. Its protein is CASSVLAGELFF.

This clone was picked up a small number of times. For the CDR3, the DNA is TGTGCCAGCACTATAAGGACAGACCATCAGCCCCAGCATTTT. Protein product: CASTIRTDHQPQHF. The chain is built from TRBV2 and TRBJ1-5; the D gene is possibly TRBD1 (6 bases). Germline CDR1 SNHLY, CDR2 FYNNEI. The V and J ends lost 7 bases and 5 bases respectively, with 15 bases between them. The CDR3 is made up of 14 amino acids.

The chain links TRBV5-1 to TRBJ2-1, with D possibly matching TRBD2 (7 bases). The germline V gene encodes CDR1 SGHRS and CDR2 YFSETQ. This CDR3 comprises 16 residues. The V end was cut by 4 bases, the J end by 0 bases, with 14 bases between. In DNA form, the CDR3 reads TGCGCCAGCAGCGGGGGGGCGCATAGCTCCTACAATGAGCAGTTCTTC. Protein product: CASSGGAHSSYNEQFF.

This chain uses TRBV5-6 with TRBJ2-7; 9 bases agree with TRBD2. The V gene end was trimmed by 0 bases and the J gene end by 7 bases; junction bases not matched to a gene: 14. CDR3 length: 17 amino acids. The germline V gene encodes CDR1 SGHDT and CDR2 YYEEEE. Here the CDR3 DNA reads TGTGCCAGCAGCTTGGCTTCAGCGGCTAGGGGACTAGCAGAGCAGTACTTC. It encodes CASSLASAARGLAEQYF. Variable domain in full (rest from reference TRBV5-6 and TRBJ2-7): DAGVTQSPTHLIKTRGQQVTLRCSPKSGHDTVSWYQQALGQGPQFIFQYYEEEERQRGNFPDRFSGHQFPNYSSELNVNALLLGDSALYLCASSLASAARGLAEQYFGPGTRLTVT.

The CDR3 coding sequence is TGTGCCAGCAGTCAGTTCGGGGGGCCGTTGAGGGAGCAGTACTTC. Its translation: CASSQFGGPLREQYF. The chain combines TRBV28 with TRBJ2-7, with a tentative D call TRBD2 (7 bases). Trimming pared 5 bases from V and 7 bases from J, leaving 21 bases between. The length of the CDR3 is 15 residues. CDR1 is MDHEN and CDR2 is SYDVKM in the germline V gene.

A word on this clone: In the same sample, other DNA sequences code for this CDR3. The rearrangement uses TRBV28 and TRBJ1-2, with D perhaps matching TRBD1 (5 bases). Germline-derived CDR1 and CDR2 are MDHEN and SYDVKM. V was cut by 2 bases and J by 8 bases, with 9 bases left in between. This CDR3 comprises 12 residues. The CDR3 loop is CASSLQGYGYTF. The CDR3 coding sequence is TGTGCCAGCAGTTTACAGGGCTACGGCTACACCTTC.